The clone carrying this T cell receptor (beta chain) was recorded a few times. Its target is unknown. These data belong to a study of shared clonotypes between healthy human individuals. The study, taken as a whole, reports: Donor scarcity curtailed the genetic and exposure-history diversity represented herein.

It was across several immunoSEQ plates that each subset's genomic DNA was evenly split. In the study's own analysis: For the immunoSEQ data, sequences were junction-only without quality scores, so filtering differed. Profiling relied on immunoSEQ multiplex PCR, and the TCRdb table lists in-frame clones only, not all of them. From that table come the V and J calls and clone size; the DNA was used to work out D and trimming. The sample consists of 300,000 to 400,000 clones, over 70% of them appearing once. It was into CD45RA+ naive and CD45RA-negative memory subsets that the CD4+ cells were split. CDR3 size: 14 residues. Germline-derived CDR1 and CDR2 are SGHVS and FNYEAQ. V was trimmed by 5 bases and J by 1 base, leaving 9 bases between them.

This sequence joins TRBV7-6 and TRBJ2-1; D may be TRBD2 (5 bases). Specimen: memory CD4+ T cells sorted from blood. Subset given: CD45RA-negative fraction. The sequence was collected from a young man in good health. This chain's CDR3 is CASSGGGSYNEQFF. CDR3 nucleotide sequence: TGTGCCAGCAGCGGCGGCGGGTCCTACAATGAGCAGTTCTTC.